A single sample gave rise to the 10 T cell receptor beta chains below, sequenced in a study of cytomegalovirus exposure and HLA in healthy donors. The primer mix had 60 Vbeta and 13 Jbeta primers. Clones were sequenced by immunoSEQ multiplex PCR, and TCRdb holds only the in-frame ones, with some missing. The sample holds some 88,000 clones; 65% to 80% are singletons and the top ten take approximately 16%. Sequenced sample: PBMCs. These receptors were taken from a woman aged 18 to 35 in good health and CMV-seropositive.

For this clone: At one of its ends the junction is not consistent with the germline gene, which may arise from a read error. The CDR3 nucleotides read TGTGCCGGCAGTTACCACTACGAGCAGTACTTC. Its protein product is CAGSYHYEQYF. The chain carries TRBV6-6 and TRBJ2-7; no clear D gene. The CDR3 contains 11 residues. CDR1 MNHNY and CDR2 SVGAGI come from the germline V gene (reference sequence).

V is TRBV7-6 and J is TRBJ2-2; D might be TRBD1 (6 bases). Germline V gene data show CDR1 as SGHVS and CDR2 as FNYEAQ. The CDR3 covers 14 residues. Trimming took 1 base from V and 5 from J, leaving 8 bases between them. The CDR3 DNA reads as TGTGCCAGCAGCTTAGAAGGGGGAACCGGGGAGCTGTTTTTT. Translated, it gives CASSLEGGTGELFF.

As DNA, the CDR3 is TGTGCCAGCAGCAACGGAGATACATATACAACTAATGAAAAACTGTTTTTT. It is translated as CASSNGDTYTTNEKLFF. The chain couples TRBV9 to TRBJ1-4; the D is unclear. The CDR3 spans 17 residues. V was trimmed by 4 bases and J by 0 bases, leaving 16 bases between them. Germline V gives CDR1 SGDLS, CDR2 YYNGEE.

The chain recombines TRBV2 with TRBJ2-1; 11 nucleotides match TRBD2. The CDR3 totals 16 residues. The junction had 6 bases not matched to a gene; V was cut back by 6 bases and J by 2 bases. Germline V gene data show CDR1 as SNHLY and CDR2 as FYNNEI. CDR3 sequence: CASREVAGGPYNEQFF. Written as DNA, the CDR3 is TGTGCCAGCAGAGAGGTAGCGGGGGGGCCCTACAATGAGCAGTTCTTC.

The chain combines TRBV6-6 with TRBJ1-4; 8 bases line up with TRBD1. The CDR3 extends over 14 amino acids. The V and J ends lost 6 bases and 7 bases, in that order; junction bases with no gene match: 7. Germline-derived CDR1 and CDR2 are MNHNY and SVGAGI (reference sequence). The CDR3: CASRPGGEAEKLFF. CDR3 nucleotide sequence: TGTGCCAGCAGACCAGGGGGCGAAGCTGAAAAACTGTTTTTT.

The rearrangement joins TRBV6-1 to TRBJ2-3, with a tentative D call TRBD2 (6 bases). V gave up 2 bases and J gave up 5 bases, with 20 bases separating them. The CDR3 has 17 amino acids. The germline CDR1 and CDR2 sequences are MNHNS and SASEGT. In DNA, the CDR3 is TGTGCCAGCAGTGAAAGTGGGACGGGAGAACGGCGAGATACGCAGTATTTT. Translated, it gives CASSESGTGERRDTQYF.

CDR3 coding DNA: TGCGCCAGCAGCCAAGACCCGGACTCCAATGAGCAGTTCTTC. Translation gives CASSQDPDSNEQFF. The genes are TRBV4-1 and TRBJ2-1, with TRBD2 as a possible D gene (5 bases). Per the germline V gene, CDR1 is MGHRA and CDR2 is YSYEKL. V shed 0 bases and J shed 6 bases, with 9 bases lying between them. This CDR3 is built from 14 residues.

The J gene is TRBJ1-1, the V gene TRBV6-1; D uncertain. Germline values: CDR1 MNHNS, CDR2 SASEGT. Trimming left V 4 bases short and J 2 bases short, with 14 bases between. There are 15 residues in the CDR3. CDR3 sequence reads: CASSVSSIPNTEAFF. The CDR3 DNA reads TGTGCCAGCAGTGTGTCGAGCATCCCCAACACTGAAGCTTTCTTT.

This clone showed up just a few times. The chain has TRBV7-2 and TRBJ2-7; D is possibly TRBD1 (6 bases). Trimming shortened V by 5 bases and J by 5 bases, and 16 bases separated the two germline ends. The CDR3 length is 14 residues. CDR1 is SGHTA, CDR2 FQGNSA, per germline. The CDR3 DNA reads as TGTGCCAGCAGCACCAGAAGGGGGTTCGACGAGCAGTACTTC. It yields the protein CASSTRRGFDEQYF. Full variable domain (rest looked up from reference TRBV7-2 and TRBJ2-7): GAGVSQSPSNKVTEKGKDVELRCDPISGHTALYWYRQSLGQGLEFLIYFQGNSAPDKSGLPSDRFSAERTGGSVSTLTIQRTQQEDSAVYLCASSTRRGFDEQYFGPGTRLTVT.

This chain connects TRBV4-1 to TRBJ2-7, with D possibly matching TRBD2 (6 bases). Trimming shortened V by 0 bases and J by 3 bases, and 18 bases separated the two germline ends. The CDR3 extends over 17 amino acids. Germline CDR1 MGHRA, CDR2 YSYEKL. The CDR3 nucleotides read TGCGCCAGCAGCCAAGACCCCGTACTAGCCAATCGCTACGAGCAGTACTTC. Translation gives CASSQDPVLANRYEQYF.